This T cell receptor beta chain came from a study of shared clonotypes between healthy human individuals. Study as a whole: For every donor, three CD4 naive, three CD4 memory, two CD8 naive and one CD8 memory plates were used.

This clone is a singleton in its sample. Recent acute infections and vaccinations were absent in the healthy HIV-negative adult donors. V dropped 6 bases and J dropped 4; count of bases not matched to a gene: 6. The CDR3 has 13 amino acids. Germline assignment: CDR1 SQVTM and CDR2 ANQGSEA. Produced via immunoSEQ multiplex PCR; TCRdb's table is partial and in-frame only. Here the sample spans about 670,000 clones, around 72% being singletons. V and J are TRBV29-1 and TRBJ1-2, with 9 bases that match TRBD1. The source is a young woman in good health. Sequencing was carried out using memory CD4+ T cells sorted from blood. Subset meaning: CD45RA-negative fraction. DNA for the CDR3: TGCAGCGTCGAGGGGACAGGGATCTATGGCTACACCTTC. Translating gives CSVEGTGIYGYTF.